This T cell receptor beta chain was found in a study of regulatory T cells in long-lasting Graves disease. Turning to the study itself: With positive TSH receptor antibodies and over 5 years of antithyroid drugs, Graves' disease was considered persistent.

According to the study, TCR beta libraries were built with iRepertoire HTBI primers and CDR3-region Arm-PCR. TCRdb used MiXCR to reprocess the multiplex PCR reads, holding one entry per CDR3 protein. Of some 470,000 distinct CDR3 sequences detected, 20% to 25% appear once; the ten largest clones hold roughly 7%. Stated time point: persistent/refractory GD, antithyroid drugs over 5 years with positive TRAb. Researchers made the TCR library from RNA that was extracted from PBMCs. The V and J ends lost 0 bases and 0 bases, in that order; junction bases with no gene match: 18. CDR1 is MNHNY and CDR2 is SVGAGI in the germline V gene (reference sequence). The CDR3 extends over 22 amino acids. Study findings and constraints: TRBV28, TRBJ1-2 and TRBJ2-5 were favored in persistent disease.

Remarks on this clonotype: Its antigen remains unknown.

The specimen was peripheral blood mononuclear cells (PBMCs), collected when the disease was refractory, from a patient treated with antithyroid drugs. This receptor was identified in a female donor with Graves disease. J is TRBJ2-2 and V is TRBV6-6; 8 bases align to TRBD1. The DNA for the CDR3 is TGTGCCAGCAGTTACTCTAGTTACAGGGGGTACTCGTATTTCGCGAACACCGGGGAGCTGTTTTTT. This codes for CASSYSSYRGYSYFANTGELFF.